This section outlines one T cell receptor beta chain sequence together with its context. Assay used: immunoSEQ multiplex PCR; TCRdb lists only in-frame clones, some missing. This sample has thousands of clones; roughly 94% occur once, and the top ten carry 2% to 3%. Trimming shortened V by 5 bases and J by 9 bases, and 11 bases separated the two germline ends. From germline, CDR1 is SGHVS and CDR2 FNYEAQ. The CDR3 totals 12 residues. This record comes from a study of tumor T cells in aggressive B-cell lymphoma. The V call is TRBV7-6, the J call TRBJ2-1; tentatively, D is TRBD1 (6 bases). The source material was tumor tissue. The receptor was isolated from an adult with diffuse large B cell lymphoma. The CDR3 reads CASSLQGSEQFF. Written as DNA, the CDR3 is TGTGCCAGCAGCCTACAGGGTAGTGAGCAGTTCTTC.